The 17 T cell receptor beta chains below come from one sample, sequenced in a study of patients and donors after allogeneic stem cell transplantation. TCRdb re-called the RT-PCR reads through MiXCR, storing one row per CDR3 protein. The sample has about 160,000 distinct CDR3 sequences, about a third seen once; the top ten hold around 50%. Input material: blood, either unsorted or a sorted T cell fraction (not recorded which). These receptors all come from a human donor who was either an allogeneic HSCT recipient or a stem cell or donor lymphocyte infusion donor (not recorded which). It is not recorded whose cells these are; they may come from a transplant donor.

The rearrangement uses TRBV27 and TRBJ2-7; D not certain. Trimming shortened V by 1 base and J by 11 bases, and 15 bases separated the two germline ends. This CDR3 contains 13 residues. Germline CDR1 reads MNHEY; CDR2 reads SMNVEV (reference sequence). CDR3 sequence: CASSLFPWAKEYF. DNA of the CDR3: TGTGCCAGCAGTTTATTTCCGTGGGCAAAGGAGTACTTC.

This chain joins TRBV3-1 and TRBJ2-2, with a tentative D call TRBD2 (5 bases). The CDR3 length is 15 residues. Trimming removed 0 bases at V and 6 bases at J, with 11 bases between. Germline V gives CDR1 LGHDT, CDR2 YNNKEL (reference sequence). The CDR3 DNA follows: TGTGCCAGCAGCCAAGAAGTGAGGGAACCCGGGGAGCTGTTTTTT. This gives the protein CASSQEVREPGELFF.

This clonotype was seen a few times. J is TRBJ1-1 and V is TRBV29-1; D gene uncertain. The CDR3 spans 13 residues. Germline values: CDR1 SQVTM, CDR2 ANQGSEA. Trimming removed 7 bases from V and 3 bases from J, with 15 bases in between. The CDR3 region is CSARTGIYTEAFF. DNA of the CDR3: TGCAGCGCCCGAACGGGAATATACACTGAAGCTTTCTTT.

The rearrangement joins TRBV6-6 to TRBJ1-1; D may be TRBD1 (6 bases). The CDR3 contains 16 residues. The germline V and J ends were trimmed by 8 bases and 6 bases, with 25 bases remaining between them. Germline lookup yields CDR1 MNHNY and CDR2 SVGAGI (reference sequence). CDR3 sequence: CASSPNGGHRLAEAFF. The CDR3, as DNA: TGTGCCAGCTCCCCGAACGGGGGGCACCGTTTGGCTGAAGCTTTCTTT.

This clonotype was seen only a few times. The genes are TRBV15 and TRBJ2-1; D not certain. Germline V lookup: CDR1 LNHNV, CDR2 YYDKDF (reference sequence). V lost 7 bases and J 2 bases, leaving 12 bases between the germline ends. The CDR3 has 14 amino acids. CDR3 sequence: CATMDERTYNEQFF. CDR3 in DNA: TGTGCCACCATGGACGAGCGTACCTACAATGAGCAGTTCTTC.

This clonotype was seen more than once but under ten times. V usage is TRBV6-2 or TRBV6-3 and J usage is TRBJ2-7; D is unresolved. V was cut by 0 bases and J by 5 bases, with 11 bases left in between. The CDR3 loop spans 14 amino acids. Per the germline V gene, CDR1 is MNHEY and CDR2 is SVGEGT. The DNA for the CDR3 is TGTGCCAGCAGTTACTCGAAGGTAGTGAACGAGCAGTACTTC. This sequence encodes CASSYSKVVNEQYF.

The rearrangement joins TRBV4-2 to TRBJ2-3; 11 nucleotides agree with TRBD1. Looked up from germline, CDR1 is LGHNA and CDR2 is YNFKEQ. The junction had 13 bases not matched to a gene; V was cut back by 4 bases and J by 4 bases. This CDR3 spans 18 amino acids. The CDR3 coding sequence is TGTGCCAGCAGCCTCCCTCAGACCGGGACAGGGGGGTCAGATACGCAGTATTTT. Encoded protein: CASSLPQTGTGGSDTQYF.

This clonotype was counted between two and nine times. The chain links TRBV7-6 to TRBJ1-5, with 8 bases aligning to TRBD1. This CDR3 spans 14 amino acids. Germline V gives CDR1 SGHVS, CDR2 FNYEAQ. Unmatched junction bases numbered 2, after V lost 1 base and J lost 6 bases. CDR3 sequence: CASSLGTGSQPQHF. The DNA of the CDR3 is TGTGCCAGCAGCTTAGGGACAGGGAGTCAGCCCCAGCATTTT.

This sequence joins TRBV20-1 and TRBJ1-4; D remains ambiguous. CDR3 size: 13 residues. V gave up 2 bases and J gave up 5 bases, with 9 bases separating them. Germline CDR1 reads DFQATT; CDR2 reads SNEGSKA (reference sequence). The CDR3 DNA reads TGCAGTGCTAGAAACACCGAGAATGAAAAACTGTTTTTT. Translated, it gives CSARNTENEKLFF.

A few counts support this clonotype. The V and J genes are TRBV4-2 and TRBJ2-3, with TRBD2 identical over 12 bases. The CDR3 covers 17 residues. V trimming: 4 bases; J trimming: 2 bases; junction bases outside the gene matches: 7. Germline lookup yields CDR1 LGHNA and CDR2 YNFKEQ. CDR3 amino acids: CASSPLTSGGNTDTQYF. In DNA, the CDR3 is TGTGCCAGCAGCCCCCTGACTAGCGGGGGAAACACAGATACGCAGTATTTT.

The chain employs TRBV12-3 or TRBV12-4 and TRBJ1-3; D gene ambiguous. This CDR3 has 15 amino acids. V was trimmed by 5 bases and J by 2 bases, leaving 13 bases between them. CDR3 sequence reads: CASSALLKPGNTIYF. The CDR3 DNA reads as TGTGCCAGCAGTGCCCTCCTTAAACCTGGAAACACCATATATTTT.

This clonotype has only a few counts. This rearrangement joins TRBV12-3 or TRBV12-4 to TRBJ1-1; 10 bases match TRBD1. V lost 4 bases to trimming and J lost 1 base; unmatched junction nucleotides: 6. This CDR3 spans 16 amino acids. The CDR3 protein is CASSSGTGASNTEAFF. CDR3 bases: TGTGCCAGCAGTTCCGGGACAGGGGCTTCGAACACTGAAGCTTTCTTT.

There are a few counts of this clonotype. The rearrangement uses TRBV10-3 and TRBJ1-1; D not certain. The length of the CDR3 is 15 residues. Per germline, CDR1 ENHRY and CDR2 SYGVKD. V gave up 0 bases and J gave up 0 bases, with 8 bases separating them. CDR3 coding DNA: TGTGCCATCAGTGAGTCCTTACTAGTGAACACTGAAGCTTTCTTT. This translates into CAISESLLVNTEAFF.

The chain links TRBV20-1 to TRBJ2-1, with D perhaps being TRBD1 or TRBD2 (5 bases each). Germline V gene data show CDR1 as DFQATT and CDR2 as SNEGSKA (reference sequence). The V and J ends lost 3 bases and 6 bases respectively, with 9 bases between them. CDR3 size: 12 residues. CDR3 amino acids: CSASQGPNEQFF. The CDR3 nucleotides are TGCAGTGCTAGTCAGGGACCCAATGAGCAGTTCTTC.

The V gene is TRBV6-2 or TRBV6-3, the J gene TRBJ2-1, with TRBD2 matching over 10 bases. V lost 8 bases to trimming and J lost 7 bases; unmatched junction nucleotides: 14. The CDR3 covers 16 residues. Germline lookup yields CDR1 MNHEY and CDR2 SVGEGT. CDR3 bases: TGTGCCAGCGCTCTTTCGGGCCTAGCGGGGGATAATGAGCAGTTCTTC. It yields the protein CASALSGLAGDNEQFF.

This clonotype has a handful of counts. The V call is TRBV29-1, the J call TRBJ2-1; TRBD1 is a possible D gene (7 bases). The CDR3 is 15 residues long. Germline loops: CDR1 SQVTM, CDR2 ANQGSEA. The V end lost 6 bases, the J end lost 2 bases, and 17 bases lay between the germline ends. The CDR3 region is CSVTSDREAYNEQFF. The CDR3 DNA follows: TGCAGCGTGACCTCTGACAGGGAGGCCTACAATGAGCAGTTCTTC.

The V gene is TRBV5-6, the J gene TRBJ2-5; D remains unclear. V lost 0 bases to trimming and J lost 2 bases, with 8 bases between them. Looked up from germline, CDR1 is SGHDT and CDR2 is YYEEEE. This CDR3 region has 14 residues. The CDR3 DNA follows: TGTGCCAGCAGCTTGGGACTTACGCAAGAGACCCAGTACTTC. Translating gives CASSLGLTQETQYF.